This TCR beta chain comes out of a study of T-cell reconstitution after alpha-beta-depleted transplantation in children. Study results and limitations: Among T cells one year after transplant, newly produced cells accounted for most counts and diversity. Reportedly, roughly two months post-transplant, alpha-beta T cells arose from several hundred expanded graft clones. After transplant, high TCRbeta diversity at day 60 in some patients arose from surviving recipient T cells and thymic progenitors.

Unique molecular identifiers were used in preparing the TCRbeta library. TCRdb analysed the PCR reads with MiXCR anew, one entry per CDR3 protein. The sample shows 670,000 or so distinct CDR3 sequences, less than 15% of them seen only once. Trimming took off 1 base at V and 5 bases at J, with 17 bases between the two ends. This CDR3 is built from 16 residues. Per the germline V gene, CDR1 is MGHRA and CDR2 is YSYEKL. This clonotype has just a few counts. Its antigen is unknown. The chain combines TRBV4-1 with TRBJ2-5; D is uncertain. This sample comprised PBMCs, obtained before TCRalphabeta/CD19-depleted stem cell transplant. This receptor was identified in a girl aged 2-10 years with congenital amegakaryocytic thrombocytopenia, due to receive a stem cell transplant. The CDR3 reads CASSQVRVGLSETQYF. In nucleotides, the CDR3 is TGCGCCAGCAGCCAAGTGCGTGTAGGCTTGTCGGAGACCCAGTACTTC.